This T cell receptor (beta chain) emerged from a study of breast tumors, draining lymph nodes, adjacent tissues. The CDR3 has 14 amino acids. CDR1 is SGHVS, CDR2 FQNEAQ, per germline. To note about this clonotype: Being one base from a much bigger clone, this may be a read error.

The lymph nodes were axillary draining lymph nodes from breast cancer patients. One entry per CDR3 protein results from TCRdb running MiXCR on the multiplex PCR reads. Found here are about 150,000 distinct CDR3 sequences, 20% to 25% of them singletons; the top ten hold under 3%. The chain employs TRBV7-8 and TRBJ2-2; 7 bases line up with TRBD1. The sequence was collected from a female donor with breast cancer. Some clones in this sample may be carry-over from other donors' samples. The sample comprised axillary lymph node tissue. The CDR3 is CACSSGTDTGELFF. The CDR3 coding sequence is TGTGCCTGCAGCTCCGGGACAGACACCGGGGAGCTGTTTTTT.